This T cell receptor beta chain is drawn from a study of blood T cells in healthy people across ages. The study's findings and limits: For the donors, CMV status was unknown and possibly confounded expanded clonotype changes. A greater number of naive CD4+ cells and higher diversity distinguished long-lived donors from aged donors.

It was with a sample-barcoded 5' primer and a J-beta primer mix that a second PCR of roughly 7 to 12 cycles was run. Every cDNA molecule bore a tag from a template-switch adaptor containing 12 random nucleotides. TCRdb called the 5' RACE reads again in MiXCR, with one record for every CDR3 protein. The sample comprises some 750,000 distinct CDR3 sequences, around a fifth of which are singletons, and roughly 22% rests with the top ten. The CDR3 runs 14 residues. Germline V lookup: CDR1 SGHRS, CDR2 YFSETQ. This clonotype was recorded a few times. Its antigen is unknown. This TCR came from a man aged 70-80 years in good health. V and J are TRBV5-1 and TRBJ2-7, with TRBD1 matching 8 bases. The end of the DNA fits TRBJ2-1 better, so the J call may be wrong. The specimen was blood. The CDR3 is CASSVTDRVHEQFF. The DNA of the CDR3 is TGCGCCAGCAGCGTTACGGACAGGGTCCATGAGCAGTTCTTC.